This TCR beta chain originates from a study of blood T cell repertoires in COVID-19. Study-wide context: Samples taken during acute and convalescent COVID-19 were collected in the United States, Italy and Spain. Sources were T cells, B-cell-depleted T cells, or PBMCs; the material itself was cDNA or gDNA.

The CDR3 consists of 14 residues. CDR1 SGHRS and CDR2 YFSETQ come from the germline V gene. J was trimmed by 1 base and V by 7 bases; bases with no gene match: 1. In the original processing: The assay estimated nucleated cells by amplifying reference gene primers. TCRdb keeps only in-frame clones here, not all; method: immunoSEQ multiplex PCR. The V and J calls and clone size are taken from that table; D and trimming were inferred from the DNA. The table records fewer than 180,000 clones, around 87% of them present only once. J is TRBJ2-2 and V is TRBV5-1, with 10 bases matching TRBD2. The sample consisted of peripheral blood. This clonotype was obtained from a woman aged 60-75 years with active or convalescent COVID-19. CDR3 bases: TGCGCCAGCGTAGCGGGGGGGAACACCGGGGAGCTGTTTTTT. Translated: CASVAGGNTGELFF. The full variable domain, its missing parts supplied by reference TRBV5-1 and TRBJ2-2, is KAGVTQTPRYLIKTRGQQVTLSCSPISGHRSVSWYQQTPGQGLQFLFEYFSETQRNKGNFPGRFSGRQFSNSRSEMNVSTLELGDSALYLCASVAGGNTGELFFGEGSRLTVL.